This T cell receptor (beta chain) was profiled in a study of cytomegalovirus exposure and HLA in healthy donors. Study conclusions and caveats: A cluster of highly shared sequence variants was likely a sequencing artifact.

PCR employed 60 Vbeta and 13 Jbeta primers. Generated by immunoSEQ multiplex PCR, the TCRdb table keeps only in-frame clones and is missing some. The table lists approximately 120,000 clones, about 80% of them singletons. Concerning this clone itself: Its antigen is not identified.

Source material: PBMCs. The origin of this receptor is a woman in her 50s in good health and CMV-seropositive.

CDR3 sequence (DNA): TGTGCCATCAGCGCGGGACCCAAAAACAATGAGCAGTTCTTC. It specifies CAISAGPKNNEQFF. The chain couples TRBV10-3 to TRBJ2-1, with a weak D call TRBD2 (6 bases). The length of the CDR3 is 14 residues. The germline V and J ends were trimmed by 6 bases and 5 bases, with 14 bases remaining between them. Germline values: CDR1 ENHRY, CDR2 SYGVKD.